This entry lists 3 T cell receptor beta chains sequenced from one sample in a study of blood T cell repertoires in COVID-19. Only in-frame clones appear in the TCRdb table, and some are missing; sequencing was by immunoSEQ multiplex PCR. This sample has about 350,000 clones, with roughly 84% found just once. The sequencing sample was made of PBMCs or T cells enriched from blood (not recorded which). All receptors come from a woman aged 30 to 39 who had recovered from COVID-19.

Notes on this clone: Other DNA sequences in this sample translate to the same CDR3. The genes are TRBV4-1 and TRBJ2-2; 9 nucleotides match TRBD1. Germline CDR1 is MGHRA and CDR2 is YSYEKL. The CDR3 runs to 16 residues. The V and J ends lost 3 bases and 6 bases, in that order; junction bases with no gene match: 8. Here the CDR3 reads CASSQSGTGLAGELFF. The DNA of the CDR3 is TGCGCCAGCAGCCAGTCTGGGACAGGGTTGGCCGGGGAGCTGTTTTTT.

V usage is TRBV6-2 or TRBV6-3 and J usage is TRBJ1-2, with 7 bases identical to TRBD1. The CDR3 sequence is 16 residues long. The trim removed 2 bases at V and 4 bases at J, leaving 10 bases unmatched. Germline V CDR1 and CDR2: MNHEY, SVGEGT. For the CDR3, the DNA is TGTGCCAGCAGTTACGGGACAGAACAGCAATCCTATGGCTACACCTTC. Residues: CASSYGTEQQSYGYTF.

This clone was seen a few times. The chain is built from TRBV18 and TRBJ1-2, with 10 bases identical to TRBD1. V lost 2 bases to trimming and J lost 3 bases; unmatched junction nucleotides: 3. The CDR3 has 15 residues. Looked up from germline, CDR1 is KGHSH and CDR2 is LQKENI. CDR3 in amino acids: CASSPETGGDYGYTF. The CDR3 nucleotides read TGTGCCAGCTCACCAGAGACAGGGGGCGACTATGGCTACACCTTC.